These 24 T cell receptor beta chains originate from one sample sequenced in a study of blood T cell repertoires in COVID-19. The protocol was immunoSEQ multiplex PCR, while the TCRdb copy is restricted to in-frame clones and leaves out a portion. The table has around 170,000 clones, less than 90% seen once. Specimen: peripheral blood. The source is a man between 18 and 35 years old with active or convalescent COVID-19.

This clone was seen more than once but under ten times. The genes are TRBV7-7 and TRBJ2-2; 11 bases agree with TRBD1. J was trimmed by 6 bases and V by 5 bases; bases with no gene match: 8. Germline V gene data show CDR1 as SSHAT and CDR2 as FNYEAQ (reference sequence). The CDR3 has 16 residues. In nucleotides, the CDR3 is TGTGCCAGCAGCCCATCCGGGACAGGGGGGTCCGGGGAGCTGTTTTTT. It is translated as CASSPSGTGGSGELFF.

The chain recombines TRBV11-2 with TRBJ2-3; D uncertain. The CDR3 sequence is 15 residues long. Germline V gene sequence: CDR1 SGHAT, CDR2 FQNNGV. Trimming removed 5 bases at V and 6 bases at J, with 18 bases between. The CDR3 reads CASSPLPSTQDTQYF. The CDR3 nucleotides are TGTGCCAGCAGCCCCCTACCGAGTACACAGGATACGCAGTATTTT.

The chain couples TRBV10-3 to TRBJ2-1, with TRBD2 as a possible D gene (5 bases). CDR3 length: 14 amino acids. CDR1 and CDR2 from the germline V gene are ENHRY and SYGVKD. V was clipped by 0 bases and J by 8 bases, with 11 bases between them. CDR3 loop: CAISESGLTDEQFF. The CDR3, as DNA: TGTGCCATCAGTGAGTCTGGACTTACCGATGAGCAGTTCTTC.

The chain combines TRBV7-2 with TRBJ2-7; TRBD2 matches at 9 bases. The trim removed 1 base at V and 6 bases at J, leaving 7 bases unmatched. This CDR3 has 15 residues. Looked up from germline, CDR1 is SGHTA and CDR2 is FQGNSA. The CDR3 sequence: CASSLGGSGGVEQYF. CDR3 DNA sequence: TGTGCCAGCAGCTTAGGAGGTAGCGGGGGTGTCGAGCAGTACTTC.

This clone showed up just a few times. The gene calls are TRBV3-1 (or the pseudogene TRBV3-2) and TRBJ1-4; unclear D gene. Germline lookup yields CDR1 LGHDT and CDR2 YNNKEL (reference sequence). Between the trimmed V and J ends, which lost 3 bases and 8 bases, there was a span of 7 bases. The CDR3 sequence is 12 residues long. The CDR3 loop reads CASSQAAEKLFF. CDR3 nucleotides: TGTGCCAGCAGCCAGGCCGCAGAAAAACTGTTTTTT.

This chain links TRBV19 with TRBJ1-2; 7 nucleotides align to TRBD1. This CDR3 comprises 18 residues. V shed 6 bases, J shed 0 bases, and the junction held 16 bases outside the gene matches. Per germline, CDR1 LNHDA and CDR2 SQIVND (reference sequence). The CDR3 loop reads CASSPQTLTGAANYGYTF. In DNA, the CDR3 is TGTGCCAGTAGCCCCCAGACTTTAACAGGGGCAGCTAACTATGGCTACACCTTC.

V gene TRBV18 combines with J gene TRBJ2-5, with unresolved D. This CDR3 is 14 amino acids long. Germline CDR1 and CDR2: KGHSH and LQKENI. Trimming pared 5 bases from V and 2 bases from J, leaving 12 bases between. In nucleotides, the CDR3 is TGTGCCAGCTCAAGGAACACCGGGCAAGAGACCCAGTACTTC. Residues: CASSRNTGQETQYF.

The chain uses TRBV7-8 and TRBJ2-7; 8 nucleotides match TRBD2. The CDR3 has 14 residues. The V segment lost 5 bases and the J segment 4 bases; nucleotides outside the gene matches: 7. Per the germline V gene, CDR1 is SGHVS and CDR2 is FQNEAQ. CDR3 in amino acids: CASSPGRAEYEQYF. Here the CDR3 DNA reads TGTGCCAGCAGCCCCGGGAGGGCCGAATACGAGCAGTACTTC. Complete variable domain (other parts from reference TRBV7-8 and TRBJ2-7): GAGVSQSPRYKVAKRGQDVALRCDPISGHVSLFWYQQALGQGPEFLTYFQNEAQLDKSGLPSDRFFAERPEGSVSTLKIQRTQQEDSAVYLCASSPGRAEYEQYFGPGTRLTVT.

The rearrangement uses TRBV19 and TRBJ1-1, with 8 nucleotides matching TRBD1. The V gene end was trimmed by 6 bases and the J gene end by 5 bases; junction bases not matched to a gene: 5. Germline V gene data show CDR1 as LNHDA and CDR2 as SQIVND (reference sequence). This CDR3 is built from 13 residues. The CDR3 spells CASRRQGRTEAFF. The CDR3 DNA sequence: TGTGCCAGTAGGAGACAGGGGCGTACTGAAGCTTTCTTT.

This sequence joins TRBV11-2 and TRBJ2-7; tentatively, D is TRBD2 (5 bases). Germline V CDR1 and CDR2: SGHAT, FQNNGV. CDR3 size: 14 residues. Deletions cut 2 bases from V and 7 bases from J, with 15 bases between. As DNA, the CDR3 is TGTGCCAGCAGCTTATTGGACGGGGTAGTGGAGCAGTACTTC. Protein: CASSLLDGVVEQYF.

The V call is TRBV19, the J call TRBJ2-1; 7 positions match TRBD1. The CDR3 extends over 15 amino acids. V shed 2 bases and J 4 bases; nucleotides not matched to a gene: 5. From germline, CDR1 is LNHDA and CDR2 SQIVND (reference sequence). CDR3 bases: TGTGCCAGTAGTATATATGGGACAGAGTACAATGAGCAGTTCTTC. This encodes CASSIYGTEYNEQFF.

This chain uses TRBV29-1 with TRBJ1-1; D is perhaps TRBD1 (5 bases). The CDR3 is made up of 15 amino acids. Trimming removed 4 bases from V and 1 base from J, with 16 bases in between. CDR1 and CDR2 from the germline V gene are SQVTM and ANQGSEA. The CDR3 region is CSVGLGLGRNTEAFF. As DNA, the CDR3 is TGCAGCGTTGGCCTGGGGCTAGGTCGGAACACTGAAGCTTTCTTT.

The V gene is TRBV7-9, the J gene TRBJ2-1; 7 nucleotides align to TRBD2. The CDR3 totals 16 residues. Germline loops: CDR1 SEHNR, CDR2 FQNEAQ (reference sequence). The V segment lost 4 bases and the J segment 5 bases; nucleotides outside the gene matches: 11. The DNA of the CDR3 is TGTGCCAGCAGCTCGTCTGGGAGGGCCTTTAACAATGAGCAGTTCTTC. Translated, it gives CASSSSGRAFNNEQFF. The complete variable domain, with remaining parts taken from reference TRBV7-9 and TRBJ2-1, reads DTGVSQNPRHKITKRGQNVTFRCDPISEHNRLYWYRQTLGQGPEFLTYFQNEAQLEKSRLLSDRFSAERPKGSFSTLEIQRTEQGDSAMYLCASSSSGRAFNNEQFFGPGTRLTVL.

This clone was observed a single time. The J gene is TRBJ2-3, the V gene TRBV4-1; the match to TRBD2 covers 9 bases. The CDR3 spans 17 residues. V trimming: 4 bases; J trimming: 5 bases; junction bases outside the gene matches: 13. Germline V gene sequence: CDR1 MGHRA, CDR2 YSYEKL. CDR3 region: CASSPRTSGGTGDTQYF. The CDR3 bases are TGCGCCAGCAGCCCCCGGACGAGCGGGGGGACGGGAGATACGCAGTATTTT.

V is TRBV11-2 and J is TRBJ2-1; 10 bases are shared with TRBD2. Trimming took 4 bases from V and 0 from J; bases not matched to a gene: 3. The CDR3 sequence is 16 residues long. Germline V gene lookup returns CDR1 SGHAT and CDR2 FQNNGV. CDR3 DNA: TGTGCCAGCAGCTCAATAGCGGGGGGCTCCTACAATGAGCAGTTCTTC. It specifies CASSSIAGGSYNEQFF.

This rearrangement joins TRBV28 to TRBJ1-5, with 7 bases matching TRBD1. Germline V lookup: CDR1 MDHEN, CDR2 SYDVKM. Germline trimming cut 4 bases from V and 5 bases from J; bases unmatched to any gene: 14. This CDR3 spans 17 amino acids. CDR3: CASSSPGGTQSYQPQHF. The CDR3 bases are TGTGCCAGCAGTTCCCCAGGGGGGACCCAGAGTTATCAGCCCCAGCATTTT.

The V and J genes are TRBV5-1 and TRBJ1-1; the D is unclear. This CDR3 contains 15 residues. The germline V gene encodes CDR1 SGHRS and CDR2 YFSETQ. V was pared by 0 bases and J by 5 bases, with 14 bases between. CDR3 sequence (DNA): TGCGCCAGCAGCTTGGACGGACCCTCGGGGACTGAAGCTTTCTTT. It translates to CASSLDGPSGTEAFF.

The rearrangement links TRBV27 to TRBJ2-1, with 12 nucleotides matching TRBD2. Germline V gene sequence: CDR1 MNHEY, CDR2 SMNVEV (reference sequence). There are 16 residues in the CDR3. The V and J ends lost 5 bases and 8 bases, in that order; junction bases with no gene match: 10. Here the CDR3 reads CASSPFLAGGPDEQFF. The CDR3 DNA sequence: TGTGCCAGCAGTCCCTTCCTAGCGGGGGGGCCCGATGAGCAGTTCTTC.

In nucleotides, the CDR3 is TGCAGCGTTGGGCCAGGGACAGATACGCAGTATTTT. Its translation is CSVGPGTDTQYF. The rearrangement uses TRBV29-1 and TRBJ2-3, with a possible D match to TRBD1 (5 bases). The CDR3 loop spans 12 amino acids. Per the germline V gene, CDR1 is SQVTM and CDR2 is ANQGSEA. Trimming removed 4 bases from V and 3 bases from J, with 8 bases in between.

This clone occurred once. This chain connects TRBV7-9 to TRBJ2-1, with D possibly matching TRBD1 (6 bases). The CDR3 consists of 17 residues. Trimming took off 1 base at V and 2 bases at J, with 15 bases between the two ends. Germline V gives CDR1 SEHNR, CDR2 FQNEAQ (reference sequence). The DNA of the CDR3 is TGTGCCAGCAGCTTAGTACGTCAGGGGAAGACCTACAATGAGCAGTTCTTC. It translates to CASSLVRQGKTYNEQFF. Full variable domain (outside the CDR3, taken from reference TRBV7-9 and TRBJ2-1): DTGVSQNPRHKITKRGQNVTFRCDPISEHNRLYWYRQTLGQGPEFLTYFQNEAQLEKSRLLSDRFSAERPKGSFSTLEIQRTEQGDSAMYLCASSLVRQGKTYNEQFFGPGTRLTVL.

The genes are TRBV27 and TRBJ1-2, with a tentative D call TRBD1 (6 bases). Germline V CDR1 and CDR2: MNHEY, SMNVEV (reference sequence). The CDR3 extends over 13 amino acids. Between the trimmed V and J ends, which lost 6 bases and 0 bases, there was a span of 8 bases. The CDR3 DNA reads as TGTGCCAGCAGCAACAGGGCTAACTATGGCTACACCTTC. Its translation is CASSNRANYGYTF.

The V gene is TRBV7-6, the J gene TRBJ1-6; D is possibly TRBD1 (5 bases). CDR1 is SGHVS, CDR2 FNYEAQ, per germline. Trimming left V 5 bases short and J 9 bases short, with 20 bases between. CDR3 size: 16 residues. The DNA of the CDR3 is TGTGCCAGCAGCAGCCAGGGTGGGGGGTACGGTTCACCCCTCCACTTT. Amino acid sequence: CASSSQGGGYGSPLHF.

This rearrangement joins TRBV27 to TRBJ2-3; TRBD2 matches 12 bases. The length of the CDR3 is 18 residues. CDR1 is MNHEY and CDR2 is SMNVEV in the germline V gene (reference sequence). The V segment lost 5 bases and the J segment 8 bases; nucleotides outside the gene matches: 17. The CDR3 spells CASSPLLLAGGTRGTQYF. The CDR3 coding sequence is TGTGCCAGCAGTCCGCTTCTCCTAGCGGGGGGGACTAGGGGTACGCAGTATTTT.

This chain links TRBV5-6 with TRBJ2-2, with D maybe TRBD1 (5 bases). This CDR3 contains 15 residues. CDR1 and CDR2 (germline): SGHDT, YYEEEE. Trimming left V 2 bases short and J 5 bases short, with 13 bases between. The CDR3 sequence: CASSFGRAGTGELFF. CDR3 in DNA: TGTGCCAGCAGCTTTGGCAGGGCAGGAACCGGGGAGCTGTTTTTT.